This is a list of T cell receptor beta chains from one sample in a study of blood T cells in healthy people across ages. TCRdb processed the 5' RACE reads anew with MiXCR; each CDR3 protein has one entry. Of under 850,000 distinct CDR3 sequences in the sample, about 37% were seen once. The sequencing input was blood. Receptors originate from a young man in good health. CDR3s leave out the opening cysteine and the closing phenylalanine or tryptophan. Not every row has a clone size; where given, it reads once, few, many or a size class.

j_call v_call clone_size cdr3_aa
TRBJ1-2 TRBV7-2 - ASSWKGAYGYT
TRBJ2-1 TRBV7-2 few ASSTGLAGGQGEQF
TRBJ1-6 TRBV27 - AGSPEVWSSYNSPLH
TRBJ2-7 TRBV7-9 few ASSRSGSNYEQY
TRBJ1-5 TRBV3-1 - ASSSGPSSNQPQH
TRBJ2-6 TRBV28 - ASSPHRSGANVLT
TRBJ1-1 TRBV6-1 - AIHRGNTEAF
TRBJ2-6 TRBV12-3/TRBV12-4 few ASSRSPGANVLT
TRBJ2-1 TRBV5-1 - ASSYLAGAGGNEQF
TRBJ1-5 TRBV7-2 few ASSHPGHNQPQH
- TRBV21-1 - ASSKHGYNEQY
TRBJ1-4 TRBV20-1 - SARNSDPGGEKLF
TRBJ1-1 TRBV12-3/TRBV12-4 few ASTASGGLRTEAF
TRBJ1-1 TRBV12-3/TRBV12-4 few ASSGISATEAF
TRBJ2-2 TRBV12-3/TRBV12-4 - ASSSDRRSDTGELF
TRBJ1-5 TRBV20-1 - SARDINQPQH
TRBJ2-1 TRBV7-2 - ASSPGQGLYNERF
TRBJ2-5 TRBV2 - ASRPGLTYNEQY
TRBJ2-5 TRBV20-1 - SATRTSGGHIQETQY
TRBJ2-5 TRBV4-3 few ASSQDLQALETQY
TRBJ1-1 TRBV20-1 few SAPHGGNTEAF
TRBJ1-1 TRBV7-9 few ASSSKVLNTEAF
TRBJ2-1 TRBV10-3 many AISESTEQF
TRBJ2-4 TRBV10-3 - AISPAGLLEQY
TRBJ1-2 TRBV20-1 - SAIVGEDLYGYT
TRBJ2-7 TRBV5-1 - ASSLVQSSYEQY
TRBJ2-7 TRBV6-2/TRBV6-3 few ASSYGWSLSYEQY
TRBJ2-5 TRBV18 few ASSGPPTRETQY
TRBJ2-2 TRBV28 - ASSLDAGGISGELF
TRBJ2-7 TRBV20-1 few SARASGQANYEQY
TRBJ2-3 TRBV12-3/TRBV12-4 - ASSSGTASILVQY
TRBJ2-3 TRBV14 - ASSQMGARDTQY
TRBJ1-6 TRBV4-3 - ASSRGTANSPLH
TRBJ2-7 TRBV30 - AWGNYELY
TRBJ1-2 TRBV15 few ATSRPTFSGYT
TRBJ2-7 TRBV4-3 - ASSQGSGQGYHEQY
TRBJ2-3 TRBV20-1 - SARALRGQGVADTQY
TRBJ2-6 TRBV5-5 many ASSLAPQASSGANVLT
TRBJ1-1 TRBV4-2 many ASSPGGGGTEAF
TRBJ2-2 TRBV5-1 - ASSLGGRANTGELF
TRBJ1-3 TRBV4-3 - ASSQGDRSGNTIY
TRBJ2-1 TRBV4-3 many ASSRGLAGSSYNEQF